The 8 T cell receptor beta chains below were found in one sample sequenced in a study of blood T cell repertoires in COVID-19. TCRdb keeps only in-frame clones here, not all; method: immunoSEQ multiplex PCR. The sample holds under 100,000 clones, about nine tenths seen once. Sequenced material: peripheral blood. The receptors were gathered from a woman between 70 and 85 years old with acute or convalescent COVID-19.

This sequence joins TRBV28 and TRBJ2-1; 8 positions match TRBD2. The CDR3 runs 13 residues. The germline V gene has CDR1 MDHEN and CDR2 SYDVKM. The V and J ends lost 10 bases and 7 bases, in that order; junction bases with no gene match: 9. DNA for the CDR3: TGTGCCACCTTGACTAGCGTGCTGAATGAGCAGTTCTTC. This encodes CATLTSVLNEQFF.

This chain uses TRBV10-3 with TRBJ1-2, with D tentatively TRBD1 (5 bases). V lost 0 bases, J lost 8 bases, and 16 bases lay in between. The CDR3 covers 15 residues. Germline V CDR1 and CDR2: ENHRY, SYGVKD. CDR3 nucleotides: TGTGCCATCAGTGAGTCGACCGCAGGGTTGGGGGGCTACACCTTC. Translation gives CAISESTAGLGGYTF.

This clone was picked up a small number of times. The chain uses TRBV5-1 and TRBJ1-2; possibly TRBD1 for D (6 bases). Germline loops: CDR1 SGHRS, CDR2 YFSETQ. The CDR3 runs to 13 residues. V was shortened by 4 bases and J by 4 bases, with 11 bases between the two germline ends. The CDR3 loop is CASSPDSSYGYTF. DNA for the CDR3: TGCGCCAGCAGCCCGGACAGCTCCTATGGCTACACCTTC.

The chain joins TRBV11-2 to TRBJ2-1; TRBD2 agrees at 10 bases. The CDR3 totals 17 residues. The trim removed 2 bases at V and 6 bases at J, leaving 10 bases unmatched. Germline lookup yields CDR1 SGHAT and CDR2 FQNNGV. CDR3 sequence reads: CASSLPPRSGGANEQFF. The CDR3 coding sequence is TGTGCCAGCAGCTTACCCCCTCGGAGCGGGGGGGCCAATGAGCAGTTCTTC.

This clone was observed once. This chain's CDR3 is CASRMTGDHGYTF. The CDR3 coding sequence is TGCGCCAGCAGGATGACAGGAGACCATGGCTACACCTTC. The chain joins TRBV10-2 to TRBJ1-2; possibly TRBD1 for D (6 bases). CDR3 length: 13 amino acids. Germline V gives CDR1 WSHSY, CDR2 SAAADI. The V and J ends lost 6 bases and 6 bases respectively, with 14 bases between them.

DNA for the CDR3: TGCGCCAGCAGCTTGGGTTATGGGAGGGATCAGCCCCAGCATTTT. It is translated as CASSLGYGRDQPQHF. This chain uses TRBV5-1 with TRBJ1-5; D unresolved. CDR3 length equals 15 residues. V was cut by 0 bases and J by 5 bases, with 12 bases left in between. Per germline, CDR1 SGHRS and CDR2 YFSETQ. The full variable domain, in which reference TRBV5-1 and TRBJ1-5 provide the parts outside the CDR3, is KAGVTQTPRYLIKTRGQQVTLSCSPISGHRSVSWYQQTPGQGLQFLFEYFSETQRNKGNFPGRFSGRQFSNSRSEMNVSTLELGDSALYLCASSLGYGRDQPQHFGDGTRLSIL.

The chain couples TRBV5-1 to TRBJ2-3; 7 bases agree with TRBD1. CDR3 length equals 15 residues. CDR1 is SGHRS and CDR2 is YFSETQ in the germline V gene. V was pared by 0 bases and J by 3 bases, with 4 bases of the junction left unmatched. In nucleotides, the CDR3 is TGCGCCAGCAGCTTGGAGGGCAGGGGGACAGATACGCAGTATTTT. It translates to CASSLEGRGTDTQYF.

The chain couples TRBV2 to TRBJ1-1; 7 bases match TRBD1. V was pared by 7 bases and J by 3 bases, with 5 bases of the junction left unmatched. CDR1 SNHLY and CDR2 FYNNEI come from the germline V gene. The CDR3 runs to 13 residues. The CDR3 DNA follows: TGTGCCAGCAACCGACAGGGCTACACTGAAGCTTTCTTT. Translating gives CASNRQGYTEAFF.